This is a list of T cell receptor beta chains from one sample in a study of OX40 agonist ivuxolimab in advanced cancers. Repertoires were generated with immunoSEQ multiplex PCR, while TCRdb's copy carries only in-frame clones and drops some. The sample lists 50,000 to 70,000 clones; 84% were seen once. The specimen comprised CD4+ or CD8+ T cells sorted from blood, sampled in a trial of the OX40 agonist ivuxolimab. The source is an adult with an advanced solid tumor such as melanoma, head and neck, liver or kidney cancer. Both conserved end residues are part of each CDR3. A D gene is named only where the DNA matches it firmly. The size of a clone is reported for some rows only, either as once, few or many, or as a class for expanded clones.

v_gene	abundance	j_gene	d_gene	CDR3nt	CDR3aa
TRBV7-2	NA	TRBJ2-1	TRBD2	TGTGCCAGCAGCGAACCGGGACTATGGAATGAGCAGTTCTTC	CASSEPGLWNEQFF
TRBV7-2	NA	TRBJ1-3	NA	TGTGCCAGCAGCTTATGGGCGGGGACCGGGGGCACCATATATTTT	CASSLWAGTGGTIYF
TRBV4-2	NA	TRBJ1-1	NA	TGTGCCAGCAGCCAGGCACACCCAATTATGAACACTGAAGCTTTCTTT	CASSQAHPIMNTEAFF
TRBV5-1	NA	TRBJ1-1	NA	TGCGCCAGCAGCTTCGTGGTTGACACTGAAGCTTTCTTT	CASSFVVDTEAFF
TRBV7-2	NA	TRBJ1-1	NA	TGTGCCAGCAGCACTTTACGAATCGAAGCTTTCTTT	CASSTLRIEAFF
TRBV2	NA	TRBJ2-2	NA	TGTGCCAGCAGGCTGGGGGGAATCGGGGAGCTGTTTTTT	CASRLGGIGELFF
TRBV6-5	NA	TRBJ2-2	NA	TGTGCCAGCAGTTACGATGGCGGGGCGGGCGGGGAGCTGTTTTTT	CASSYDGGAGGELFF
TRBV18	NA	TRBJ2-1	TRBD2	TGTGCCAGCTCACCCCCTAGCGGGAGTGGGGGGTACTACAATGAGCAGTTCTTC	CASSPPSGSGGYYNEQFF
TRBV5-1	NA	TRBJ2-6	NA	TGCGCCAGCAGCCCCGATTGGGCTGGGGCCAACGTCCTGACTTTC	CASSPDWAGANVLTF
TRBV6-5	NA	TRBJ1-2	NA	TGTGCCAGCAGTTACTCCTTGGCGGGAAACTATGGCTACACCTTC	CASSYSLAGNYGYTF
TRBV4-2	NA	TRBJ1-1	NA	TGTGCCAGCAGCCAAGATTTCGACAACTCAGCTTTCTTT	CASSQDFDNSAFF
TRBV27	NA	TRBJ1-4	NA	TGTGCCAGCAAATCACAGGGAATGGGGGAAGAAAAACTGTTTTTT	CASKSQGMGEEKLFF
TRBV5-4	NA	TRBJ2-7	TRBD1	TGTGCCAGCAGCCCCGGAGGGGACAGGGGGCCCTACGAGCAGTACTTC	CASSPGGDRGPYEQYF
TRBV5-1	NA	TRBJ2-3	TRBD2	TGCGCCAGCAGGGGACTAGCGGGGGTCGGCACAGATACGCAGTATTTT	CASRGLAGVGTDTQYF
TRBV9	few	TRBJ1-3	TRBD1	TGTGCCAGCAGCCCCCAGGACAGGACCTCTGGAAACACCATATATTTT	CASSPQDRTSGNTIYF
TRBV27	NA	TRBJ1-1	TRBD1	TGTGCCAGCAGGCGACAGGGGAGGAACACTGAAGCTTTCTTT	CASRRQGRNTEAFF
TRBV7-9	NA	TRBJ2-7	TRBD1	TGTGCCAGCAGCGCGACGGGACAGTACGAGCAGTACTTC	CASSATGQYEQYF
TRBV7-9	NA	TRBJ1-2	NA	TGTGCCAGCAGCTTATGGGACGTGGTGGGTAACTATGGCTACACCTTC	CASSLWDVVGNYGYTF
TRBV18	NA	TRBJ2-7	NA	TGTGCCAGCTCACCACGGACGGGACAAAATAACAACGAGCAGTACTTC	CASSPRTGQNNNEQYF
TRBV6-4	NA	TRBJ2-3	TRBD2	TGTGCCAGCACGGTGGGAGGGCCCACAGATACGCAGTATTTT	CASTVGGPTDTQYF
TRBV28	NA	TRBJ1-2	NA	TGTGCCAGCAGTAGGAGACAGTCCTATGGCTACACCTTC	CASSRRQSYGYTF
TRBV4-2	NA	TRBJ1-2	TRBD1	TGTGCCAGCAGCCAAGACAGCAGGGGGGACTATGGCTACACCTTC	CASSQDSRGDYGYTF
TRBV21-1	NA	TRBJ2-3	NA	TGTGCCAGCACGAGAGCACGGGGAGGGACCGAAGGCACAGATACGCAGTATTTT	CASTRARGGTEGTDTQYF
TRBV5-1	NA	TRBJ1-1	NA	TGCGCCAGCAGCTTGAGGGGCCAGGGAACTGAAGCTTTCTTT	CASSLRGQGTEAFF
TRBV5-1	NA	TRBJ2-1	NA	TGCGCCAGCAATCAACAGGGAGGAAGAAGCTCCTACAATGAGCAGTTCTTC	CASNQQGGRSSYNEQFF
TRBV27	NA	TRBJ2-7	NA	TGTGCCAGCAGTTTGAGAGGTGGCGAGACCTACGAGCAGTACTTC	CASSLRGGETYEQYF
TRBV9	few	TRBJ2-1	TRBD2	TGTGCCAGCAGCGGAAGAGCGGGAGAGTGGTTTCGGGAGCAGTTCTTC	CASSGRAGEWFREQFF
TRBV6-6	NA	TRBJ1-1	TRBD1	TGTGCCAGCAGTTACTCAGGGGGCGGGGACACTGAAGCTTTCTTT	CASSYSGGGDTEAFF
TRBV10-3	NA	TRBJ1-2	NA	TGTGCCATCAGTGAGTTCGGACAGATTGGTGGCTACACCTTC	CAISEFGQIGGYTF
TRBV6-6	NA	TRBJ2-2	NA	TGTGCCAGCAGTTACTTAGTGGGCGCGAACACCGGGGAGCTGTTTTTT	CASSYLVGANTGELFF
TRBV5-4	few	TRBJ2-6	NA	TGTGCCAGCATCCGGGCGGGTGGGGCCAACGTCCTGACTTTC	CASIRAGGANVLTF
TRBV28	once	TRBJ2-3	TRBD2	TGTGCCAGCAGTTTACGCCTCGCGGGAGGAGTTACAGATACGCAGTATTTT	CASSLRLAGGVTDTQYF
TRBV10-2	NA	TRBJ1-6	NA	TGCGCCAGCAGTGAGGAGGCCCCAAGGTATTCACCCCTCCACTTT	CASSEEAPRYSPLHF